This T cell receptor (beta chain) was identified during a study of cytomegalovirus exposure and HLA in healthy donors. Study details: An earlier analysis found fewer than 140 million unique TCR beta sequences from approximately 190 million T cells.

The PCR was carried out with 60 Vbeta primers and 13 Jbeta primers. The data were produced by immunoSEQ multiplex PCR, yet TCRdb's version contains in-frame clones alone and is incomplete. Among around 200,000 clones listed, around 78% were seen once. Concerning this clone: Its antigen is still unknown.

Among the donors, all were healthy bone marrow donors. Germline V gene sequence: CDR1 SGHRS, CDR2 YFSETQ. The CDR3 runs 11 residues. Trimming shortened V by 8 bases and J by 5 bases, and 7 bases separated the two germline ends. Overall study results and limits: TCR beta chains numbering under 200 were designated cytomegalovirus-associated.

The chain is built from TRBV5-1 and TRBJ2-2; no firm D call. The TCR was taken from a young man in good health and CMV-seronegative. Sequenced sample: PBMCs. The CDR3 here is CASSFTGELFF. In DNA form, the CDR3 reads TGCGCCAGTAGTTTTACCGGGGAGCTGTTTTTT.